The clone carrying this T cell receptor delta chain appeared a few times. Its cognate antigen is unknown. After alphabeta T cell depletion, CD3+ Vdelta1+ Vdelta2- thymocytes were sorted. Sorted Vdelta1+ thymocytes were about 97% to 99.6% pure. This record belongs to a study of Vδ1+ human thymocytes. The template was reverse-transcribed extracted RNA. CDR3 amplicons came from multiplex PCR with pooled V-gene forward and constant-region reverse primers. TCRdb made new clone calls on the multiplex PCR reads using CATT. The sample includes tens of thousands of delta-chain clones, over 12% seen only once; the top ten take around 0.37%. Study results and caveats: In the thymus, TRG and TRD repertoires looked highly polyclonal with Gaussian CDR3 lengths. Thymic delta-chain repertoires held roughly 20% Vdelta2 sequences and few Vdelta3, despite high sort purity. The authors advised highly purified populations and single-cell validation.

Per the germline V gene, CDR1 is TSWWSYY and CDR2 is QGS. V lost 1 base, J lost 2 bases, and 33 bases stayed unmatched. The CDR3 covers 25 residues. The specimen was Vdelta1+ gamma-delta thymocytes from the thymus. The sample's subset: FACS-sorted CD3+ TCRalphabeta- TCRVdelta1+ TCRVdelta2- thymocytes. The clonotype was recovered from a girl in the first two years of life who had congenital heart surgery. This chain uses TRDV1 with TRDJ1, with 8 nucleotides matching TRDD3. CDR3 sequence: CALGEHLAGLTPRLVPTGGTDKLIF. The CDR3 coding sequence is TGTGCTCTTGGGGAACATCTTGCGGGATTGACCCCTAGGTTAGTCCCTACTGGGGGTACCGATAAACTCATCTTT.